A single TCR beta chain is shown here with its context. Its binding antigen is unknown. Base qualities are missing; no much larger clone stands one base away. This sample was included in a study of cytomegalovirus exposure and HLA in healthy donors (TCRdb year 2017). A note on the overall study: According to a later analysis, the 120 validation repertoires were produced on the same platform as the roughly 720 repertoires of the first cohort. The study aimed to test whether cataloging public T cell receptors could reveal signatures of past pathogen exposure. Along with the approximately 600-subject first cohort, a separate validation cohort of around 110 different subjects was used. To predict cytomegalovirus infection status, the study combined high-throughput TCR immunosequencing, statistical association of individual TCRs with disease status, and machine learning. On the study overall, not on this receptor specifically: The study listed approximately 160 TCR beta chains as associated with cytomegalovirus. According to the authors, the approach could potentially be generalized to other disease states and immunological phenotypes. All 120 or so repertoires were used to score co-occurrence in the validation cohort in a later analysis, because that analysis had no HLA typing for the cohort. A few of the identified cytomegalovirus-associated TCR beta chains were confirmed in vitro to be specific for cytomegalovirus antigens. Across donors, most TCR sequences were observed very rarely, whereas some public TCRs were present in many individuals. The classifier was reported to diagnose cytomegalovirus status with high specificity and sensitivity in both the original and validation cohorts. Subsequent analysis determined that TCRs grouped into clusters in the first cohort also showed a tendency toward co-occurrence across the 120 or so validation repertoires, and 90% to 95% of cluster scores exceeded 0.

The library relied on the immunoSEQ multiplex PCR assay. In the paper's pipeline: To diagnose cytomegalovirus status from the catalog of TCR beta chain sequences, a statistical classification framework was built. As stored in TCRdb, this immuneACCESS dataset retains in-frame rearrangements with V and J assigned. A fraction of the clones does not appear; measured against another copy, unresolved V genes explain less than half of the discrepancy, and the remainder lacks a known reason. V, J and clone size are taken as reported in that table, and D and trimming were inferred from the DNA itself. This sample is represented by 70,000 to 80,000 clones; about 93% of them were singletons. In total, the top ten clones hold approximately 2.1% of the sample. Separate from the approximately 670-subject first cohort, the validation cohort of over 90 subjects was the group to which the donors belonged. The germline V and J ends show losses of 6 bases and 2 bases respectively, and no gene match explains 4 bases of the junction. Taken from the germline V gene, the CDR1 and CDR2 loops are MNHEY and SVGAGI. Spanning cysteine to phenylalanine, the CDR3 consists of 15 amino acids. Only the CDR3 portion is preserved as DNA: 45 bases, with reading frame beginning at the first base.

The chain employs TRBV6-5 and TRBJ2-7, and 13 junction bases match TRBD2. Sequencing was done on a sample of PBMCs. This TCR came from a young woman in good health and CMV-seronegative. The DNA sequence reads TGTGCCAGCAGCGGACTAGCGGGAGCCCCCTACGAGCAGTACTTC. Translated, this is CASSGLAGAPYEQYF.